One and the same sample provided the 18 T cell receptor beta chains below, sequenced in a study of T cell responses to AZD1222 COVID-19 vaccine. The repertoire was sequenced with immunoSEQ multiplex PCR; TCRdb's copy has only in-frame clones and lacks some. The repertoire holds some 120,000 clones, approximately 91% seen once, with about 29% in the top ten. This specimen was peripheral blood, taken on day 0 of AZD1222 vaccination. The source is an adult in good health.

The chain uses TRBV5-1 and TRBJ2-2; tentative D call: TRBD2 (5 bases). From germline, CDR1 is SGHRS and CDR2 YFSETQ. The CDR3 consists of 16 residues. Trimming pared 2 bases from V and 4 bases from J, leaving 15 bases between. The CDR3 is CASSFSGGLTTGELFF. The CDR3 nucleotides are TGCGCCAGCAGCTTCTCCGGCGGACTGACCACCGGGGAGCTGTTTTTT.

This rearrangement joins TRBV5-1 to TRBJ1-3; D is undetermined. The germline V gene encodes CDR1 SGHRS and CDR2 YFSETQ. Trimming pared 6 bases from V and 0 bases from J, leaving 10 bases between. The CDR3 consists of 14 residues. Here the CDR3 reads CASKEASSGNTIYF. The CDR3, as DNA: TGCGCCAGCAAAGAAGCTAGCTCTGGAAACACCATATATTTT.

The chain uses TRBV13 and TRBJ1-6, with D maybe TRBD1 (5 bases). V lost 5 bases and J 5 bases, leaving 10 bases between the germline ends. CDR1 PRHDT and CDR2 FYEKMQ come from the germline V gene (reference sequence). CDR3 length: 14 amino acids. The CDR3 coding sequence is TGTGCCAGCAGCCCTCGGGGGAATAATTCACCCCTCCACTTT. It is translated as CASSPRGNNSPLHF.

The chain joins TRBV6-1 to TRBJ2-7; TRBD2 matches 12 bases. The V segment lost 4 bases and the J segment 4 bases; nucleotides outside the gene matches: 17. The CDR3 is 19 amino acids. Germline V gene sequence: CDR1 MNHNS, CDR2 SASEGT. CDR3 nucleotides: TGTGCCAGCAGTGCTTCCCGACTAGCGGGAGTGCCGGATAGATACGAGCAGTACTTC. Translated: CASSASRLAGVPDRYEQYF.

The CDR3 is CASSGDSTFSTDTQYF. CDR3 bases: TGTGCCAGCAGTGGGGACAGTACCTTTAGCACAGATACGCAGTATTTT. The genes are TRBV2 and TRBJ2-3, with 7 nucleotides matching TRBD1. The germline CDR1 and CDR2 sequences are SNHLY and FYNNEI. Germline trimming cut 4 bases from V and 0 bases from J; bases unmatched to any gene: 7. The length of the CDR3 is 16 residues. Supplemented by reference TRBV2 and TRBJ2-3, the full variable domain reads EPEVTQTPSHQVTQMGQEVILRCVPISNHLYFYWYRQILGQKVEFLVSFYNNEISEKSEIFDDQFSVERPDGSNFTLKIRSTKLEDSAMYFCASSGDSTFSTDTQYFGPGTRLTVL.

The chain recombines TRBV6-2 or TRBV6-3 with TRBJ2-5, with a possible D match to TRBD2 (7 bases). The CDR3 covers 18 residues. The germline V and J ends were trimmed by 1 base and 2 bases, with 20 bases remaining between them. Looked up from germline, CDR1 is MNHEY and CDR2 is SVGEGT. The CDR3 loop is CASSYLSLGRGQQETQYF. DNA of the CDR3: TGTGCCAGCAGTTACTTATCGCTAGGGCGGGGGCAACAAGAGACCCAGTACTTC.

CDR3 sequence: CASSSTGSSIEQYF. In nucleotides, the CDR3 is TGTGCCAGCAGTTCGACAGGGTCTTCAATCGAGCAGTACTTC. The chain is built from TRBV2 and TRBJ2-7; TRBD1 agrees at 7 bases. Trimming at V came to 5 bases and at J to 6 bases, leaving 10 bases not matched to a gene. CDR3 length equals 14 residues. Germline loops: CDR1 SNHLY, CDR2 FYNNEI.

This clone was seen a single time. CDR3 protein: CASSLGVHGYTF. CDR3 DNA: TGTGCCAGCAGTTTGGGGGTGCATGGCTACACCTTC. The chain recombines TRBV12-3 or TRBV12-4 with TRBJ1-2, with TRBD1 as a possible D gene (5 bases). The CDR3 length is 12 residues. Trimming pared 3 bases from V and 6 bases from J, leaving 8 bases between.

The chain employs TRBV10-3 and TRBJ2-3, with 7 bases matching TRBD1. Germline CDR1 reads ENHRY; CDR2 reads SYGVKD. The length of the CDR3 is 16 residues. V shed 0 bases and J 3 bases; nucleotides not matched to a gene: 6. The CDR3 bases are TGTGCCATCAGTGAGTCGACAGGGATCTATACAGATACGCAGTATTTT. Its translation: CAISESTGIYTDTQYF.

The chain uses TRBV6-5 and TRBJ1-3; unclear D gene. The V and J ends lost 2 bases and 4 bases respectively, with 15 bases between them. Germline CDR1 MNHEY, CDR2 SVGAGI. The CDR3 consists of 16 residues. The CDR3 spells CASSYGPEASGNTIYF. CDR3 DNA sequence: TGTGCCAGCAGTTACGGCCCAGAGGCGTCGGGAAACACCATATATTTT.

V and J are TRBV19 and TRBJ1-5; 9 bases map to TRBD1. The CDR3 sequence is 16 residues long. The V gene end was trimmed by 1 base and the J gene end by 4 bases; junction bases not matched to a gene: 5. CDR1 is LNHDA, CDR2 SQIVND, per germline (reference sequence). The CDR3 nucleotides are TGTGCCAGTAGTATAGGGGGACAGGGAATTAATCAGCCCCAGCATTTT. Protein: CASSIGGQGINQPQHF.

This rearrangement joins TRBV20-1 to TRBJ1-2; D is uncertain. With 6 bases removed from V and 7 bases from J, the gap between germline ends came to 12 bases. This CDR3 has 11 amino acids. Germline-derived CDR1 and CDR2 are DFQATT and SNEGSKA (reference sequence). The CDR3 bases are TGCAGTGCCCCGGGGTCGCTTGGCTACACCTTC. Residues: CSAPGSLGYTF.

The chain combines TRBV5-1 with TRBJ1-5; TRBD1 matches 7 bases. V was pared by 5 bases and J by 4 bases, with 6 bases of the junction left unmatched. Germline V gene data show CDR1 as SGHRS and CDR2 as YFSETQ. CDR3 length: 14 residues. Here the CDR3 DNA reads TGCGCCAGCAGTCTCGGACAGGAGAATCAGCCCCAGCATTTT. It yields the protein CASSLGQENQPQHF.

The gene calls are TRBV18 and TRBJ2-2; D gene uncertain. V lost 0 bases, J lost 5 bases, and 13 bases lay in between. CDR1 is KGHSH, CDR2 LQKENI, per germline. CDR3 length: 16 residues. CDR3 sequence reads: CASSPPLRQQTGELFF. As DNA, the CDR3 is TGTGCCAGCTCACCACCCCTAAGGCAACAGACCGGGGAGCTGTTTTTT.

The chain recombines TRBV7-2 with TRBJ2-7; TRBD2 aligns across 11 bases. CDR3 size: 15 residues. Looked up from germline, CDR1 is SGHTA and CDR2 is FQGNSA. The J segment lost 7 bases and the V segment lost 3 bases, leaving 8 bases of the junction unmatched. The CDR3 nucleotides read TGTGCCAGCAGCTTCTTAGCGGGAGGGCCGTATGAGCAGTACTTC. This encodes CASSFLAGGPYEQYF.

This sequence joins TRBV11-2 and TRBJ2-5; 8 bases agree with TRBD1. Germline V gene lookup returns CDR1 SGHAT and CDR2 FQNNGV. This CDR3 has 13 amino acids. V lost 5 bases, J lost 4 bases, and 3 bases stayed unmatched. DNA for the CDR3: TGTGCCAGCAGCCCAGGGGGCCCAGAGACCCAGTACTTC. Its protein is CASSPGGPETQYF. The variable domain in full, completed from reference TRBV11-2 and TRBJ2-5, reads EAGVAQSPRYKIIEKRQSVAFWCNPISGHATLYWYQQILGQGPKLLIQFQNNGVVDDSQLPKDRFSAERLKGVDSTLKIQPAKLEDSAVYLCASSPGGPETQYFGPGTRLLVL.

This chain connects TRBV18 to TRBJ1-2; D remains unclear. Trimming left V 4 bases short and J 4 bases short, with 7 bases between. Germline V gene lookup returns CDR1 KGHSH and CDR2 LQKENI. The CDR3 extends over 12 amino acids. The CDR3 region is CASSHPSYGYTF. In DNA form, the CDR3 reads TGTGCCAGCTCACACCCTTCCTATGGCTACACCTTC.

The genes are TRBV9 and TRBJ1-2; TRBD1 aligns across 9 bases. The trim removed 5 bases at V and 9 bases at J, leaving 5 bases unmatched. CDR1 is SGDLS, CDR2 YYNGEE, per germline. The CDR3 runs to 12 residues. CDR3 sequence (DNA): TGTGCCAGCAGTGACAGGGGGTATAGCTACACCTTC. Protein sequence: CASSDRGYSYTF. The variable domain in full, completed from reference TRBV9 and TRBJ1-2, reads DSGVTQTPKHLITATGQRVTLRCSPRSGDLSVYWYQQSLDQGLQFLIQYYNGEERAKGNILERFSAQQFPDLHSELNLSSLELGDSALYFCASSDRGYSYTFGSGTRLTVV.